These 2 T cell receptor beta chains came from one sample sequenced in a study of preoperative IRX-2 immunotherapy in early breast cancer. Only in-frame clones appear in the TCRdb table, and some are missing; sequencing was by immunoSEQ multiplex PCR. The sample has tens of thousands of clones, roughly four fifths seen once. Treatment described: preoperative locoregional IRX-2 cytokine immunotherapy. Sequencing was performed on lymph node tissue, taken after IRX-2 immunotherapy. The receptors come from a human donor with breast cancer.

Here the CDR3 reads CASSLGIQEVYGYTF. CDR3 nucleotide sequence: TGTGCCAGCAGCTTGGGAATCCAGGAAGTCTATGGCTACACCTTC. The chain uses TRBV7-1 and TRBJ1-2; D is unclear. TRBV7-1 is placed among ORFs of uncertain function. The CDR3 consists of 15 residues. V gave up 4 bases and J gave up 4 bases, with 16 bases separating them.

The chain links TRBV18 to TRBJ1-2, with D hard to call. V gave up 0 bases and J gave up 2 bases, with 10 bases separating them. CDR1 and CDR2 (germline): KGHSH, LQKENI. CDR3 length equals 15 residues. This chain's CDR3 is CASSPPPTFNYGYTF. For the CDR3, the DNA is TGTGCCAGCTCACCACCTCCGACCTTCAACTATGGCTACACCTTC.